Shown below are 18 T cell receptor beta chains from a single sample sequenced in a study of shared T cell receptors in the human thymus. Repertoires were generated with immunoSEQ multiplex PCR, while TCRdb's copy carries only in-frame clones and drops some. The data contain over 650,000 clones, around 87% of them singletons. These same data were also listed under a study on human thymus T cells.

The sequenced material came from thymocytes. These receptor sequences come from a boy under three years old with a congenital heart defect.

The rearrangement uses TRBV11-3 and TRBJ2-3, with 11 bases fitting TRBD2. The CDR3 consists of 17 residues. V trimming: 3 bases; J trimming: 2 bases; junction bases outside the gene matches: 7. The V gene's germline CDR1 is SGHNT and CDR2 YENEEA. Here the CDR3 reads CASSFTLAGDPTDTQYF. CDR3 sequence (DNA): TGTGCCAGCAGCTTCACACTAGCGGGAGATCCCACAGATACGCAGTATTTT.

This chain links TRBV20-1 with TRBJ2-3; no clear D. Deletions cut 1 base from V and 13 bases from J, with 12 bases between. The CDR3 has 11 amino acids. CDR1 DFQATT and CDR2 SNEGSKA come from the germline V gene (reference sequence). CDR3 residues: CSARGHRVEYF. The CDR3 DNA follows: TGCAGTGCTAGAGGACACCGAGTGGAGTATTTT.

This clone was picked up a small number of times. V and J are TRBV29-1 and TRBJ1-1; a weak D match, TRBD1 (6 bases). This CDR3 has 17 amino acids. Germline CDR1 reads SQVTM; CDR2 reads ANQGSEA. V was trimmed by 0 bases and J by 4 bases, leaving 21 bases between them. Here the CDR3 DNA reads TGCAGCGTTGAAGATCGCAGGGAACAGGGTGAACGCACTGAAGCTTTCTTT. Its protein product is CSVEDRREQGERTEAFF.

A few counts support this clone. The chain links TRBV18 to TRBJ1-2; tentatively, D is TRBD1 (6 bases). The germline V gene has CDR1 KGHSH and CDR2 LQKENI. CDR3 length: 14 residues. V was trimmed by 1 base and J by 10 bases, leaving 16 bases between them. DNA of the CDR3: TGTGCCAGCTCACCACGGTCAGTGCAGGGGACCTACACCTTC. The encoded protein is CASSPRSVQGTYTF. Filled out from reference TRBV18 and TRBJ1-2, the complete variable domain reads NAGVMQNPRHLVRRRGQEARLRCSPMKGHSHVYWYRQLPEEGLKFMVYLQKENIIDESGMPKERFSAEFPKEGPSILRIQQVVRGDSAAYFCASSPRSVQGTYTFGSGTRLTVV.

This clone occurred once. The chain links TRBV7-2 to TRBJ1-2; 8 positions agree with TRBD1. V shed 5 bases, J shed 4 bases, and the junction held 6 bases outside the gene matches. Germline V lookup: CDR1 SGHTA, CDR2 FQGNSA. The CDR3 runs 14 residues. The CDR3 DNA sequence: TGTGCCAGCAGCCACCGCGACAGGGGCTATGGCTACACCTTC. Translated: CASSHRDRGYGYTF.

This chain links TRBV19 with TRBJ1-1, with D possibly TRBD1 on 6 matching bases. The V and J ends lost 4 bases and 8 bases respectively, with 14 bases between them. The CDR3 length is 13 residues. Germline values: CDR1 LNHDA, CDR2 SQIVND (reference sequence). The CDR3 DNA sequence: TGTGCCAGTAGTACTTGGGGGCGGGTCGAAGCTTTCTTT. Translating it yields CASSTWGRVEAFF.

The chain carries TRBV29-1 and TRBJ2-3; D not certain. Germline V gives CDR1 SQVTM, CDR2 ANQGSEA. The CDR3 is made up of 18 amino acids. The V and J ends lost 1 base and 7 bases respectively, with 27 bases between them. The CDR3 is CSVEVPPTTAHCRNTQYF. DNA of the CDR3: TGCAGCGTTGAAGTCCCCCCTACTACGGCGCATTGTCGCAATACGCAGTATTTT.

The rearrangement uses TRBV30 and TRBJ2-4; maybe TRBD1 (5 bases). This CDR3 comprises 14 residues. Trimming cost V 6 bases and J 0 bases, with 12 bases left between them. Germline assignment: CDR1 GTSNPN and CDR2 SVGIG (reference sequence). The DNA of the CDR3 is TGTGCCTGCGCGCCAAGGGGAGCCAAAAACATTCAGTACTTC. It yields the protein CACAPRGAKNIQYF.

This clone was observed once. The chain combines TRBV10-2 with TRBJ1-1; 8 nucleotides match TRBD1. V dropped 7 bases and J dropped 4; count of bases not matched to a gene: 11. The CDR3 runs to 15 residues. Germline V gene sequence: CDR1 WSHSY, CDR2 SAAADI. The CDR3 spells CASIPAQGAVTEAFF. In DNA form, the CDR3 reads TGCGCCAGCATACCAGCCCAGGGGGCTGTCACTGAAGCTTTCTTT.

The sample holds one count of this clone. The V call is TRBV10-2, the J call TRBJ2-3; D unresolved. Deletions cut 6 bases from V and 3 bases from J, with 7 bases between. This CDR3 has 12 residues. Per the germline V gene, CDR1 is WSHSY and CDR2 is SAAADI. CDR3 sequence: CASRPGTDTQYF. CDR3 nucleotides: TGCGCCAGCAGACCCGGGACAGATACGCAGTATTTT.

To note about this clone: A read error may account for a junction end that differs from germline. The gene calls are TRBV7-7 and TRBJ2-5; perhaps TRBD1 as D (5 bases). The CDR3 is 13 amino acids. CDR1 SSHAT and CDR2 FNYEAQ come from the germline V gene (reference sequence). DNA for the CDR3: TGTGCTAGCAGCTTAGACAGCCAAGAGACCCAGTACTTC. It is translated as CASSLDSQETQYF.

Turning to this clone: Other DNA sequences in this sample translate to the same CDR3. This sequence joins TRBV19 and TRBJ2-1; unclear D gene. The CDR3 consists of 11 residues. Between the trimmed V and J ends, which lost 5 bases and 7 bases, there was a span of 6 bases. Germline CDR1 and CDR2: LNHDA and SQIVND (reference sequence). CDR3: CASSSGNEQFF. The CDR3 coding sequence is TGTGCCAGTAGTTCCGGTAATGAGCAGTTCTTC.

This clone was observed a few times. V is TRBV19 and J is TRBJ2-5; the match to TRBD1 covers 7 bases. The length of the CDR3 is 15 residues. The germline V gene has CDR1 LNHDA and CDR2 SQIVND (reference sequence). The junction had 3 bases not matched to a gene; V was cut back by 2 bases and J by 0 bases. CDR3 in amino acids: CASSIMGQNQETQYF. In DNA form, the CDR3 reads TGTGCCAGTAGTATAATGGGACAGAACCAAGAGACCCAGTACTTC. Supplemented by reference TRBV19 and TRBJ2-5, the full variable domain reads DGGITQSPKYLFRKEGQNVTLSCEQNLNHDAMYWYRQDPGQGLRLIYYSQIVNDFQKGDIAEGYSVSREKKESFPLTVTSAQKNPTAFYLCASSIMGQNQETQYFGPGTRLLVL.

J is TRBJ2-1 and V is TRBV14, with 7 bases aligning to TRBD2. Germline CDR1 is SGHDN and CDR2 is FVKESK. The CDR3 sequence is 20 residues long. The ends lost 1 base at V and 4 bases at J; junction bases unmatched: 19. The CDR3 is CASSQGGSLSGAGLYNEQFF. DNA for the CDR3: TGTGCCAGCAGCCAAGGGGGTAGTCTTTCGGGAGCGGGGCTTTACAATGAGCAGTTCTTC.

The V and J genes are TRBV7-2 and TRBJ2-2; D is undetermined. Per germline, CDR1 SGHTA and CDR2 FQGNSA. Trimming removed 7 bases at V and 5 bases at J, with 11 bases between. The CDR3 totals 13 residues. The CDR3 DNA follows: TGTGCCAGCACCTTTTCGAGTACCGGGGAGCTGTTTTTT. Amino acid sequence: CASTFSSTGELFF.

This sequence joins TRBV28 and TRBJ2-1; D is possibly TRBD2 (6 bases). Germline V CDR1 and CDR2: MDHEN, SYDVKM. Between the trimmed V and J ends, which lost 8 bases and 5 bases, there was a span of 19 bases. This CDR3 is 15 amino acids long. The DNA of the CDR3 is TGTGCCAGCCGACTAGTTAGGGTACACCACAATGAGCAGTTCTTC. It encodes CASRLVRVHHNEQFF.

This CDR3 reads CASSSPPGDYGYTF. The CDR3 DNA follows: TGCGCCAGCAGCTCCCCCCCAGGGGACTATGGCTACACCTTC. The chain joins TRBV5-1 to TRBJ1-2, with D perhaps matching TRBD1 (6 bases). The CDR3 covers 14 residues. Germline V gene sequence: CDR1 SGHRS, CDR2 YFSETQ. V was cut by 3 bases and J by 3 bases, with 12 bases left in between.

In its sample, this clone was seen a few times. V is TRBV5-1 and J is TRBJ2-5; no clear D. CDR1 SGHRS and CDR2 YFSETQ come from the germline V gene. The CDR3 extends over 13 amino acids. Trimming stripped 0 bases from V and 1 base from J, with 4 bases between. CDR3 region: CASSLDSQETQYF. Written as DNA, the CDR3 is TGCGCCAGCAGCTTGGACAGCCAAGAGACCCAGTACTTC.